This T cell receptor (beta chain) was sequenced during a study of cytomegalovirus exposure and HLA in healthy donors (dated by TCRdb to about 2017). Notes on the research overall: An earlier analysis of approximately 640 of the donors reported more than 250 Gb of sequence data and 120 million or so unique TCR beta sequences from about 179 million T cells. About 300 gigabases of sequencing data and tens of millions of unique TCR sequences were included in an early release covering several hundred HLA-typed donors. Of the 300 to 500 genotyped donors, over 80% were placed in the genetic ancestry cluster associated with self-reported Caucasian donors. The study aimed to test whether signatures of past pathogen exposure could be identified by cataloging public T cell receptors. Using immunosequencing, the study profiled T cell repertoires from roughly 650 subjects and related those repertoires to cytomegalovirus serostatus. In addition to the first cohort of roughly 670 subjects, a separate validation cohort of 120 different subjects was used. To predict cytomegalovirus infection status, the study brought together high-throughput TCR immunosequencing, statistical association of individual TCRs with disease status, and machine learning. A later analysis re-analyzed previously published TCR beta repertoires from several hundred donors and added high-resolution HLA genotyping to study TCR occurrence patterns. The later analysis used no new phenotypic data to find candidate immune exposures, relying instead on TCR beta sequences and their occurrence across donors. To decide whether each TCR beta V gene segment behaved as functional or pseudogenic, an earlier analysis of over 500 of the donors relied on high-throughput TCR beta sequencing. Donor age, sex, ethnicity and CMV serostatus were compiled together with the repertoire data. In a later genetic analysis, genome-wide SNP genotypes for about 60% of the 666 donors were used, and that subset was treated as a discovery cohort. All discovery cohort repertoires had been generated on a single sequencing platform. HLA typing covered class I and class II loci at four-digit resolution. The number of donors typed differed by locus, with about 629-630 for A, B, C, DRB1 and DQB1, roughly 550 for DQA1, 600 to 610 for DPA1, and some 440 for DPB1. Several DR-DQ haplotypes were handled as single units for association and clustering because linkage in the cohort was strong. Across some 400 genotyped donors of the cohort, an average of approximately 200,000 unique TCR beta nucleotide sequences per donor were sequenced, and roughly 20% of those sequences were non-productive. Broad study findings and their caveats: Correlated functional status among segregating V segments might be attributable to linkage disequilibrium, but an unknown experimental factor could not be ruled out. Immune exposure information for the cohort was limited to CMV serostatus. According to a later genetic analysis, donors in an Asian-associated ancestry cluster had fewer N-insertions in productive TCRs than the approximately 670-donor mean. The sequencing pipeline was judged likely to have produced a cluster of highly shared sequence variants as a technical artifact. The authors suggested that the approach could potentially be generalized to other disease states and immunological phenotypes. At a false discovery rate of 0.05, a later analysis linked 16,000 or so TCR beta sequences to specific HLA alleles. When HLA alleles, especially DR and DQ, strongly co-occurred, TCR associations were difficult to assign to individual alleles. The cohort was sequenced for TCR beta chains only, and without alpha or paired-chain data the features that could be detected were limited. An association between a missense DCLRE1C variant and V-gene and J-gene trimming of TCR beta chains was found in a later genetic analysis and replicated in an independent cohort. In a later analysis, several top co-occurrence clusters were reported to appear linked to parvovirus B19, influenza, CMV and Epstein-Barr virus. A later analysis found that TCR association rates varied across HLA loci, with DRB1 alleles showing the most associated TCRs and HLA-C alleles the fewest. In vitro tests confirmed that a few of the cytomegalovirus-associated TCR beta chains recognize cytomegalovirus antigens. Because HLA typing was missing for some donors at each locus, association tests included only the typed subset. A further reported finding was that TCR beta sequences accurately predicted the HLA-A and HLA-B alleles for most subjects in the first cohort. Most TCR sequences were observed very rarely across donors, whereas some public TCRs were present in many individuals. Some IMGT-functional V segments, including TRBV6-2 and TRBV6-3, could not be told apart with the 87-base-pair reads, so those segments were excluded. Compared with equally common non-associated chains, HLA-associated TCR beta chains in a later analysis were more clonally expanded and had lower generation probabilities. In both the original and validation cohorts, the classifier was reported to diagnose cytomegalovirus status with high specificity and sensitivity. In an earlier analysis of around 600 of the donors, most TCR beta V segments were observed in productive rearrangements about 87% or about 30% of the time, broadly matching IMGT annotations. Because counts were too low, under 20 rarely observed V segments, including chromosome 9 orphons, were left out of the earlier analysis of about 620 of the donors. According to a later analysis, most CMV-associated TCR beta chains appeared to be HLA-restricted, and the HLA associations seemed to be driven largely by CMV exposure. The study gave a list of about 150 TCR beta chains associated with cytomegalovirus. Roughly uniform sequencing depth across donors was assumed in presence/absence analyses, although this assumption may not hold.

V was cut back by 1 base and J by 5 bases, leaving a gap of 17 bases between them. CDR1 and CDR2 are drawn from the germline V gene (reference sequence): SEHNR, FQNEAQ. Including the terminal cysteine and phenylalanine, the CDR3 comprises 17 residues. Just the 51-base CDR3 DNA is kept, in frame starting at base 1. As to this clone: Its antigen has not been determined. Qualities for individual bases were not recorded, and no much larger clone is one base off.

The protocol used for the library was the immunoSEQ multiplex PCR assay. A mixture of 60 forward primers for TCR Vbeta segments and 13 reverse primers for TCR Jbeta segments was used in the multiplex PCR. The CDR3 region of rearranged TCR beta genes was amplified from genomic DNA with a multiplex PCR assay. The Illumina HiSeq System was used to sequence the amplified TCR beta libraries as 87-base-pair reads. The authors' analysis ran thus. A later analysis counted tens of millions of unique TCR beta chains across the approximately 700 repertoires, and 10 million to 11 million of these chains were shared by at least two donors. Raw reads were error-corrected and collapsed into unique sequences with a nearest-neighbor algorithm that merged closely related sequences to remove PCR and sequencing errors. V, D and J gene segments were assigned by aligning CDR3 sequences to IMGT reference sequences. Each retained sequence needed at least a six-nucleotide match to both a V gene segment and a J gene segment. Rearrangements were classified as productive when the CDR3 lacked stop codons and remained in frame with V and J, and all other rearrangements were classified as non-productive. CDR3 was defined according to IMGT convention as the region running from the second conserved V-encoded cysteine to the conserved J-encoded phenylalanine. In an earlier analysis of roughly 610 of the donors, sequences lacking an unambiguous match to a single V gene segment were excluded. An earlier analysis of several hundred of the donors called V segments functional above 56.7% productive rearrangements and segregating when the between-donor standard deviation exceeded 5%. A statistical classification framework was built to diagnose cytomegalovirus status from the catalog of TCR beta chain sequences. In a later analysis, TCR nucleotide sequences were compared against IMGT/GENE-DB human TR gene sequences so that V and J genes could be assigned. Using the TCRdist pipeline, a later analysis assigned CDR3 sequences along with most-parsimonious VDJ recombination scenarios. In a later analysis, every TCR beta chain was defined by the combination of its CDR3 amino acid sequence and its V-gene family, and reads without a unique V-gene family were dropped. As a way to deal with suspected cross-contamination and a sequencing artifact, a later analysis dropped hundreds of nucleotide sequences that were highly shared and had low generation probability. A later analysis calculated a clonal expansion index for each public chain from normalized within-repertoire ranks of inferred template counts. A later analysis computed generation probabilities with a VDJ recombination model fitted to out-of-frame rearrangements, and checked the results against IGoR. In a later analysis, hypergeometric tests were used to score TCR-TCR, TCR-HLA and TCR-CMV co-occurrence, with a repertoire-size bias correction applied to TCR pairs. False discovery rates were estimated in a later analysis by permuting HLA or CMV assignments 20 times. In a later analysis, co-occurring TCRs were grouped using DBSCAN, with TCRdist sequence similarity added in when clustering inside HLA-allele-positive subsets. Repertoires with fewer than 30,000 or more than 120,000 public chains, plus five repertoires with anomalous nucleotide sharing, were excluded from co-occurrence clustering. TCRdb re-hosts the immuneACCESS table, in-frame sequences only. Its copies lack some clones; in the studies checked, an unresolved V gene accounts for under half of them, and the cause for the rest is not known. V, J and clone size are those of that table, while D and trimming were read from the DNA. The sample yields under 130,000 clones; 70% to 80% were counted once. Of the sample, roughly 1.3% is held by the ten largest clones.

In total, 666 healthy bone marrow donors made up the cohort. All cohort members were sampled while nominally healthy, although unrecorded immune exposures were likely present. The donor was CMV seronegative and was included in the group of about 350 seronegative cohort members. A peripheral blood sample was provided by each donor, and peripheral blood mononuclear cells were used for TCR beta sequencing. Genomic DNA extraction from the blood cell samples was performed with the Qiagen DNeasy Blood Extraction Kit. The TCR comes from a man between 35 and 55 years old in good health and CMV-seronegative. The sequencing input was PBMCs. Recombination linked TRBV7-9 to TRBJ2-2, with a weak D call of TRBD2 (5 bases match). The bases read TGTGCCAGCAGCTTAGGTCGCGGGCAGGCGATAACCGGGGAGCTGTTTTTT. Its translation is CASSLGRGQAITGELFF.